These 28 T cell receptor beta chains were sequenced from one sample in a study of blood T cell repertoires in COVID-19. Sequencing used immunoSEQ multiplex PCR; TCRdb keeps in-frame clones, though not all of them. The sample has a few hundred thousand clones; around 89% are singletons. Material for sequencing was peripheral blood. The receptors shown here come from a man aged 25 to 40 with acute or convalescent COVID-19.

As regards this clone: Within the sample, other DNA sequences also encode this same CDR3. This chain joins TRBV5-1 and TRBJ1-6, with TRBD1 matching over 10 bases. Germline V CDR1 and CDR2: SGHRS, YFSETQ. The junction had 5 bases not matched to a gene; V was cut back by 4 bases and J by 10 bases. The CDR3 contains 14 residues. The CDR3 sequence is CASSLGQGVSPLHF. In DNA, the CDR3 is TGCGCCAGCAGCCTCGGACAGGGGGTCTCACCCCTCCACTTT.

Turning to this clone: This CDR3 is also generated by other DNA sequences in the sample. V is TRBV5-1 and J is TRBJ2-1, with D perhaps matching TRBD2 (6 bases). Per the germline V gene, CDR1 is SGHRS and CDR2 is YFSETQ. CDR3 length: 15 residues. V lost 0 bases, J lost 3 bases, and 10 bases lay in between. CDR3 amino acids: CASSLAGTGYNEQFF. The CDR3 nucleotides read TGCGCCAGCAGCTTGGCCGGGACTGGCTACAATGAGCAGTTCTTC.

The chain links TRBV29-1 to TRBJ1-2, with D perhaps matching TRBD1 (5 bases). The CDR3 totals 13 residues. Trimming took off 4 bases at V and 0 bases at J, with 9 bases between the two ends. The germline V gene encodes CDR1 SQVTM and CDR2 ANQGSEA. The CDR3 sequence: CSVGKGSNYGYTF. The CDR3 region has the DNA TGCAGCGTTGGTAAGGGGTCTAACTATGGCTACACCTTC.

This sequence joins TRBV28 and TRBJ2-7; D may be TRBD1 (5 bases). This CDR3 has 15 amino acids. Trimming shortened V by 3 bases and J by 2 bases, and 14 bases separated the two germline ends. Germline V CDR1 and CDR2: MDHEN, SYDVKM. The CDR3 DNA sequence: TGTGCCAGCAGTTTTAAAGGGGTCGCCCCCTACGAGCAGTACTTC. It specifies CASSFKGVAPYEQYF. The variable domain in full, with the rest retrieved from reference TRBV28 and TRBJ2-7, is DVKVTQSSRYLVKRTGEKVFLECVQDMDHENMFWYRQDPGLGLRLIYFSYDVKMKEKGDIPEGYSVSREKKERFSLILESASTNQTSMYLCASSFKGVAPYEQYFGPGTRLTVT.

Points on this clone: Within the sample, other DNA sequences also encode this same CDR3. This chain links TRBV11-2 with TRBJ2-7; 9 nucleotides line up with TRBD1. CDR1 is SGHAT, CDR2 FQNNGV, per germline. The CDR3 contains 14 residues. V was pared by 5 bases and J by 2 bases, with 4 bases of the junction left unmatched. CDR3 bases: TGTGCCAGCAGCCTAACAGGGGGCCCCTACGAGCAGTACTTC. This encodes CASSLTGGPYEQYF.

V usage is TRBV30 and J usage is TRBJ1-1; the match to TRBD1 covers 11 bases. The V gene's germline CDR1 is GTSNPN and CDR2 SVGIG (reference sequence). With V trimmed by 3 bases and J by 4 bases, 7 bases remained unmatched. This CDR3 region has 15 residues. CDR3 nucleotide sequence: TGTGCCTGGAGGAACAGGGACAGGGGGTCCACTGAAGCTTTCTTT. Protein: CAWRNRDRGSTEAFF.

This clone has only one observation. J is TRBJ2-1 and V is TRBV27, with a possible D match to TRBD1 (6 bases). Deletions cut 1 base from V and 6 bases from J, with 13 bases between. Germline assignment: CDR1 MNHEY and CDR2 SMNVEV (reference sequence). The CDR3 length is 15 residues. The CDR3 reads CASSLLGAVTNEQFF. In DNA, the CDR3 is TGTGCCAGCAGTTTATTGGGGGCGGTTACCAATGAGCAGTTCTTC.

The chain recombines TRBV7-5 with TRBJ2-5; the D call in the table, TRBD2, was not verified against the DNA. TRBV7-5 is designated a pseudogene. This CDR3 region has 17 residues. CDR3 in amino acids: CARSLADYRGSMETQYF. As DNA, the CDR3 is TGTGCCAGAAGCTTAGCGGACTACCGAGGGAGTATGGAGACCCAGTACTTC.

This chain connects TRBV7-9 to TRBJ2-2, with D maybe TRBD2 (6 bases). Germline V CDR1 and CDR2: SEHNR, FQNEAQ (reference sequence). V dropped 8 bases and J dropped 0 bases, with 10 bases sitting between them. CDR3 length: 14 amino acids. DNA of the CDR3: TGTGCCAGCGTGGGCGGGGCGAACACCGGGGAGCTGTTTTTT. It codes for CASVGGANTGELFF.

The gene calls are TRBV5-1 and TRBJ2-7; D ambiguous. The CDR3 is 14 residues long. The V gene's germline CDR1 is SGHRS and CDR2 YFSETQ. Trimming removed 2 bases at V and 3 bases at J, with 12 bases between. The CDR3 loop reads CASSLTTINYEQYF. CDR3 DNA: TGCGCCAGCAGCTTAACAACAATAAACTACGAGCAGTACTTC.

The rearrangement joins TRBV7-3 to TRBJ1-1; possibly TRBD1 for D (6 bases). Trimming removed 2 bases from V and 4 bases from J, with 11 bases in between. Germline lookup yields CDR1 SGHTA and CDR2 FQGTGA. This CDR3 has 14 amino acids. The CDR3 region has the DNA TGTGCCAGCAGCTTAGAGCAGGGGCCCACTGAAGCTTTCTTT. Its translation is CASSLEQGPTEAFF.

This clone was recorded only once. The rearrangement uses TRBV19 and TRBJ2-5; 14 nucleotides line up with TRBD2. V lost 1 base and J lost 5; bases outside the gene matches: 6. Per germline, CDR1 LNHDA and CDR2 SQIVND (reference sequence). This CDR3 spans 17 amino acids. The CDR3: CASSIGGLAGVWETQYF. In nucleotides, the CDR3 is TGTGCCAGTAGTATAGGGGGACTAGCGGGAGTCTGGGAGACCCAGTACTTC.

The chain couples TRBV25-1 to TRBJ1-1; no reliable D call. The CDR3 sequence is 11 residues long. V was cut by 5 bases and J by 4 bases, with 5 bases left in between. Germline values: CDR1 MGHDK, CDR2 SYGVNS. DNA for the CDR3: TGTGCCAGCAGTTTATCCACTGAAGCTTTCTTT. Encoded protein: CASSLSTEAFF.

V and J are TRBV11-3 and TRBJ2-7; weak D call: TRBD2 (5 bases). The germline V gene has CDR1 SGHNT and CDR2 YENEEA. The CDR3 runs to 14 residues. V shed 4 bases and J shed 6 bases, with 16 bases lying between them. The CDR3 region has the DNA TGTGCCAGCAGCTCTGGTGGGAGCAGCTTCGAGCAGTACTTC. This translates into CASSSGGSSFEQYF.

The chain carries TRBV19 and TRBJ1-5, with 10 bases lining up with TRBD1. The CDR3 runs 16 residues. The trim removed 10 bases at V and 2 bases at J, leaving 11 bases unmatched. Germline CDR1 LNHDA, CDR2 SQIVND (reference sequence). The CDR3 DNA follows: TGTGCCACCGACTATTTCGGGACAGGGGGCAATCAGCCCCAGCATTTT. Its protein is CATDYFGTGGNQPQHF.

The V call is TRBV5-1, the J call TRBJ2-1; 16 bases map to TRBD2. Germline V CDR1 and CDR2: SGHRS, YFSETQ. Losses at the gene ends were 3 bases for V and 9 bases for J; bases not matched to a gene: 3. The CDR3 sequence is 15 residues long. CDR3 sequence (DNA): TGCGCCAGCAGCTCCGGGACTAGCGGGGGGGTTGAGCAGTTCTTC. Its protein product is CASSSGTSGGVEQFF.

V and J are TRBV28 and TRBJ1-6, with TRBD1 identical over 7 bases. The CDR3 loop spans 13 amino acids. V lost 8 bases and J lost 7; bases outside the gene matches: 5. Germline V CDR1 and CDR2: MDHEN, SYDVKM. In nucleotides, the CDR3 is TGTGCCAGCCATCAGGGGGTGAATTCACCCCTCCACTTT. This encodes CASHQGVNSPLHF.

The rearrangement uses TRBV30 and TRBJ2-1; TRBD2 matches at 8 bases. The CDR3 has 15 residues. V trimming: 3 bases; J trimming: 0 bases; junction bases outside the gene matches: 4. The germline V gene has CDR1 GTSNPN and CDR2 SVGIG (reference sequence). The CDR3, as DNA: TGTGCCTGGAGCGTACTAGCGGCCTCCTACAATGAGCAGTTCTTC. Protein sequence: CAWSVLAASYNEQFF. Using reference TRBV30 and TRBJ2-1 for the parts outside the CDR3, the full variable domain is SQTIHQWPATLVQPVGSPLSLECTVEGTSNPNLYWYRQAAGRGLQLLFYSVGIGQISSEVPQNLSASRPQDRQFILSSKKLLLSDSGFYLCAWSVLAASYNEQFFGPGTRLTVL.

The chain uses TRBV14 and TRBJ1-4; 7 bases agree with TRBD1. The CDR3 is 13 residues long. The V and J ends lost 6 bases and 8 bases, in that order; junction bases with no gene match: 6. CDR1 and CDR2 from the germline V gene are SGHDN and FVKESK. The CDR3 coding sequence is TGTGCCAGCAGAAGACAGGGCGAAGAAAAACTGTTTTTT. It codes for CASRRQGEEKLFF.

V is TRBV7-3 and J is TRBJ1-1, with 10 bases fitting TRBD1. The CDR3 consists of 14 residues. V was pared by 5 bases and J by 3 bases, with 3 bases of the junction left unmatched. Germline assignment: CDR1 SGHTA and CDR2 FQGTGA. The DNA for the CDR3 is TGTGCCAGCAGCAGGACAGGGGGGTACACTGAAGCTTTCTTT. This sequence encodes CASSRTGGYTEAFF.

The J gene is TRBJ1-1, the V gene TRBV6-1, with TRBD1 matching over 7 bases. With V trimmed by 2 bases and J by 4 bases, 13 bases remained unmatched. In germline, CDR1 is MNHNS, CDR2 SASEGT. The CDR3 spans 17 residues. The CDR3 sequence: CASSERIQGIGSTEAFF. Here the CDR3 DNA reads TGTGCCAGCAGTGAACGGATACAGGGGATCGGTAGCACTGAAGCTTTCTTT.

The chain uses TRBV6-5 and TRBJ1-2; tentative D call: TRBD1 (6 bases). There are 15 residues in the CDR3. Germline lookup yields CDR1 MNHEY and CDR2 SVGAGI. Between the trimmed V and J ends, which lost 2 bases and 2 bases, there was a span of 12 bases. The CDR3 region has the DNA TGTGCCAGCAGTTACGCCCCAGGGGCGAACTATGGCTACACCTTC. This codes for CASSYAPGANYGYTF.

J is TRBJ1-3 and V is TRBV28; D gene ambiguous. Trimming removed 6 bases from V and 2 bases from J, with 20 bases in between. Germline CDR1 is MDHEN and CDR2 is SYDVKM. The CDR3 sequence is 17 residues long. The CDR3 coding sequence is TGTGCCAGCAGAGACACGGACGGGGTATCTCCTGGAAACACCATATATTTT. Protein product: CASRDTDGVSPGNTIYF.

The V call is TRBV27, the J call TRBJ2-7; D may be TRBD2 (5 bases). The ends were cut back, 6 bases at V and 5 bases at J, with 23 bases in the middle. CDR1 and CDR2 (germline): MNHEY, SMNVEV (reference sequence). The CDR3 loop spans 16 amino acids. CDR3 residues: CASSSTTSGGADEQYF. DNA for the CDR3: TGTGCCAGCAGCTCCACCACCAGCGGAGGTGCTGACGAGCAGTACTTC.

The rearrangement uses TRBV3-1 (or the pseudogene TRBV3-2) and TRBJ1-1; 7 positions match TRBD1. CDR1 is LGHDT and CDR2 is YNNKEL in the germline V gene (reference sequence). J was trimmed by 2 bases and V by 4 bases; bases with no gene match: 4. The length of the CDR3 is 14 residues. The CDR3 DNA sequence: TGTGCCAGCAGCCTACAGGGGATTAACACTGAAGCTTTCTTT. Encoded protein: CASSLQGINTEAFF.

This chain joins TRBV28 and TRBJ2-7; 9 nucleotides line up with TRBD1. Unmatched junction bases numbered 15, after V lost 5 bases and J lost 4 bases. The CDR3 covers 17 residues. The V gene's germline CDR1 is MDHEN and CDR2 SYDVKM. The CDR3 spells CASSTRSRDRVIYEQYF. The CDR3 nucleotides are TGTGCCAGCAGTACACGCTCCCGGGACAGGGTCATTTACGAGCAGTACTTC.

V is TRBV19 and J is TRBJ2-7, with 7 positions matching TRBD2. The CDR3 is 15 amino acids. Germline-derived CDR1 and CDR2 are LNHDA and SQIVND (reference sequence). V trimming: 6 bases; J trimming: 1 base; junction bases outside the gene matches: 9. The CDR3 DNA sequence: TGTGCCAGTAGCACCGTCCGCGGGAGTTCCTACGAGCAGTACTTC. This gives the protein CASSTVRGSSYEQYF. The full variable domain, in which reference TRBV19 and TRBJ2-7 provide the parts outside the CDR3, is DGGITQSPKYLFRKEGQNVTLSCEQNLNHDAMYWYRQDPGQGLRLIYYSQIVNDFQKGDIAEGYSVSREKKESFPLTVTSAQKNPTAFYLCASSTVRGSSYEQYFGPGTRLTVT.

The V call is TRBV4-1, the J call TRBJ2-1; D not resolved. The CDR3 spans 13 residues. V was cut by 1 base and J by 3 bases, with 4 bases left in between. CDR1 and CDR2 from the germline V gene are MGHRA and YSYEKL. The CDR3 region is CASSQVIYNEQFF. Here the CDR3 DNA reads TGCGCCAGCAGCCAAGTAATCTACAATGAGCAGTTCTTC.